One and the same sample provided the 20 T cell receptor beta chains below, sequenced in a study of low-dose radiotherapy and immunotherapy resistance in tumors. Amplification of TCRs used a constant-region primer and V-primer adapter for 20 PCR cycles. TCRdb re-called the reads with MiXCR, one entry per CDR3 protein. The table lists roughly 48,000 distinct CDR3 sequences, around a third of them singletons. Time point specified: after trial treatment. The treatment is: LDRT plus nivolumab, ipilimumab, low-dose cyclophosphamide and aspirin (RACIN trial). The sequenced sample was PBMCs, obtained after low-dose radiotherapy plus immunotherapy. The receptors derive from a male donor with rectosigmoid adenocarcinoma.

In its sample, this clonotype was seen many times. This chain uses TRBV29-1 with TRBJ1-1; D gene unclear. The CDR3 runs to 10 residues. Germline V lookup: CDR1 SQVTM, CDR2 ANQGSEA. Between the trimmed V and J ends, which lost 5 bases and 1 base, there was a span of 2 bases. This CDR3 reads CSVRNTEAFF. The CDR3 DNA follows: TGCAGCGTTAGGAACACTGAAGCTTTCTTT.

This chain links TRBV7-2 with TRBJ1-4, with D unclear. Germline CDR1 is SGHTA and CDR2 is FQGNSA. This CDR3 has 16 residues. V was shortened by 4 bases and J by 1 base, with 13 bases between the two germline ends. The CDR3 coding sequence is TGTGCCAGCAGCTCCGGTTTGGGTAGAACTAATGAAAAACTGTTTTTT. Protein product: CASSSGLGRTNEKLFF.

This clonotype was seen repeatedly, ten times or more. The chain joins TRBV7-2 to TRBJ2-7; D remains ambiguous. V was trimmed by 4 bases and J by 4 bases, leaving 14 bases between them. Germline CDR1 reads SGHTA; CDR2 reads FQGNSA. The CDR3 contains 14 residues. CDR3 DNA sequence: TGTGCCAGCAGCTACGGTCTGCACGAGTACGAGCAGTACTTC. Translating it yields CASSYGLHEYEQYF.

This clonotype was seen many times. V and J are TRBV6-4 and TRBJ2-6, with no clear D. The CDR3 covers 15 residues. The V end was cut by 0 bases, the J end by 0 bases, with 3 bases between. Germline CDR1 reads MRHNA; CDR2 reads SNTAGT. The CDR3 DNA is TGTGCCAGCAGTGACTCGCGCTCTGGGGCCAACGTCCTGACTTTC. Translated, it gives CASSDSRSGANVLTF.

This clonotype appeared once. V usage is TRBV10-3 and J usage is TRBJ2-2; the D gene could be TRBD1 or TRBD2 (5 bases each). The V gene lost 2 bases and the J gene lost 1 base, with 8 bases spanning the gap. The germline V gene has CDR1 ENHRY and CDR2 SYGVKD. The CDR3 is 15 residues long. Here the CDR3 DNA reads TGTGCCATCAGTGAGGAGGGGTGGAACACCGGGGAGCTGTTTTTT. This sequence encodes CAISEEGWNTGELFF.

The sample holds a few counts of this clonotype. Given a far larger clone just one base away, this is likely a sequencing read error. The chain uses TRBV5-6 and TRBJ2-7, with D possibly being TRBD1 (6 bases). The CDR3 covers 14 residues. The germline V and J ends were trimmed by 5 bases and 7 bases, with 19 bases remaining between them. Germline CDR1 SGHDT, CDR2 YYEEEE. CDR3 DNA sequence: TGTGCCAGCAGGACAGGTATGGCCTACAATGAGCAGTACTTC. It specifies CASRTGMAYNEQYF.

Worth noting for this clonotype: Only one base separates this from a far larger clonotype, so it likely reflects a read error. The rearrangement joins TRBV5-4 to TRBJ2-1; the match to TRBD2 covers 8 bases. V shed 4 bases, J shed 10 bases, and the junction held 10 bases outside the gene matches. The germline CDR1 and CDR2 sequences are SGHNT and YYREEE (reference sequence). CDR3 length: 14 amino acids. The CDR3 is CASSNIAGTYEQFF. CDR3 in DNA: TGTGCCAGCAGCAACATAGCGGGGACGTACGAGCAGTTCTTC.

This clonotype was found a few times. A much larger clone lies a single base off, so this may be a read error. This chain connects TRBV11-2 to TRBJ1-3, with unresolved D. The CDR3 spans 14 residues. The germline V gene has CDR1 SGHAT and CDR2 FQNNGV. Trimming took off 5 bases at V and 4 bases at J, with 12 bases between the two ends. DNA of the CDR3: TGTGCCAGCAGCCAAGGGAGTGTGGGAAACACCATATATTTT. This encodes CASSQGSVGNTIYF.

This clonotype was detected many times. The rearrangement joins TRBV20-1 to TRBJ2-5, with D uncertain. Trimming took 0 bases from V and 7 from J, leaving 6 bases between them. CDR1 is DFQATT and CDR2 is SNEGSKA in the germline V gene (reference sequence). The CDR3 has 11 amino acids. CDR3 in DNA: TGCAGTGCTAGAGATAAGGGGACCCAGTACTTC. Translated: CSARDKGTQYF.

This clonotype was counted many times. The chain uses TRBV27 and TRBJ2-7, with D tentatively TRBD2 (7 bases). The CDR3 is made up of 16 amino acids. Germline assignment: CDR1 MNHEY and CDR2 SMNVEV (reference sequence). V was cut by 6 bases and J by 2 bases, with 20 bases left in between. In nucleotides, the CDR3 is TGTGCCAGCAGCAACCCTTACGGGGGGCGTCCCTACGAGCAGTACTTC. Protein product: CASSNPYGGRPYEQYF.

The genes are TRBV5-4 and TRBJ2-1; TRBD2 agrees at 7 bases. Germline lookup yields CDR1 SGHNT and CDR2 YYREEE (reference sequence). The V gene end was trimmed by 4 bases and the J gene end by 5 bases; junction bases not matched to a gene: 9. CDR3 length: 15 amino acids. CDR3 coding DNA: TGTGCCAGCAGCAAAGGCCTAGCGGACGACAATGAGCAGTTCTTC. Amino acid sequence: CASSKGLADDNEQFF.

This clonotype is labeled medium-sized. The rearrangement uses TRBV28 and TRBJ2-5; D is uncertain. This CDR3 comprises 12 residues. Germline CDR1 reads MDHEN; CDR2 reads SYDVKM. With 5 bases removed from V and 0 bases from J, the gap between germline ends came to 4 bases. The CDR3 loop reads CASSPYQETQYF. The DNA of the CDR3 is TGTGCCAGCAGTCCGTACCAAGAGACCCAGTACTTC.

This clonotype was seen at least ten times. The chain carries TRBV11-2 and TRBJ2-3; TRBD1 agrees at 8 bases. Trimming cost V 5 bases and J 3 bases; bases outside gene matches: 4. Germline V gene sequence: CDR1 SGHAT, CDR2 FQNNGV. The CDR3 is made up of 14 amino acids. Here the CDR3 reads CASSSRGRTDTQYF. For the CDR3, the DNA is TGTGCCAGCAGCAGCAGGGGGCGGACAGATACGCAGTATTTT. The full variable domain, its missing parts supplied by reference TRBV11-2 and TRBJ2-3, is EAGVAQSPRYKIIEKRQSVAFWCNPISGHATLYWYQQILGQGPKLLIQFQNNGVVDDSQLPKDRFSAERLKGVDSTLKIQPAKLEDSAVYLCASSSRGRTDTQYFGPGTRLTVL.

The CDR3 sequence is CASGLRETEAFF. The CDR3 nucleotides read TGTGCCAGCGGCCTTAGGGAGACTGAAGCTTTCTTT. V and J are TRBV6-1 and TRBJ1-1; no reliable D call. Per the germline V gene, CDR1 is MNHNS and CDR2 is SASEGT. The CDR3 is made up of 12 amino acids. V lost 8 bases, J lost 5 bases, and 12 bases lay in between.

This clonotype has a handful of counts. The V and J genes are TRBV9 and TRBJ2-3; D uncertain. Germline-derived CDR1 and CDR2 are SGDLS and YYNGEE. The CDR3 runs to 13 residues. Trimming cost V 6 bases and J 3 bases, with 11 bases left between them. The CDR3 nucleotides are TGTGCCAGCAAACGAGAGGCGACAGATACGCAGTATTTT. This encodes CASKREATDTQYF.

V usage is TRBV6-2 or TRBV6-3 and J usage is TRBJ2-3, with a tentative D call TRBD1 (6 bases). Trimming took 5 bases from V and 2 from J, leaving 11 bases between them. This CDR3 comprises 14 residues. Germline V CDR1 and CDR2: MNHEY, SVGEGT. The CDR3 spells CASSEQGDTDTQYF. The DNA of the CDR3 is TGTGCCAGCAGTGAACAGGGTGACACAGATACGCAGTATTTT.

The rearrangement uses TRBV27 and TRBJ2-1; D unresolved. The CDR3 is 14 amino acids. Germline CDR1 MNHEY, CDR2 SMNVEV (reference sequence). Trimming pared 6 bases from V and 5 bases from J, leaving 14 bases between. CDR3 region: CASRKLEFHNEQFF. Written as DNA, the CDR3 is TGTGCCAGCAGGAAACTTGAGTTCCACAATGAGCAGTTCTTC.

Worth noting for this clonotype: With only one base between it and a far larger clone, this is likely a read error. It is likely a read error, because the conserved phenylalanine at the end of the CDR3 is missing. The V call is TRBV12-3 or TRBV12-4, the J call TRBJ2-7; D not certain. The tail of the sequence fits TRBJ2-5 better, so the J call may be wrong. CDR3 length: 11 amino acids. The CDR3 region has the DNA TGTGCCAGCAGTTCCGCTGGGACCCAGTACTAC. Residues: CASSSAGTQYY.

The rearrangement links TRBV9 to TRBJ2-5; D call uncertain. The CDR3 extends over 15 amino acids. Trimming shortened V by 0 bases and J by 5 bases, and 14 bases separated the two germline ends. Germline lookup yields CDR1 SGDLS and CDR2 YYNGEE. The CDR3 nucleotides read TGTGCCAGCAGCGTAGGGGAAGTTTCCAGGGAGACCCAGTACTTC. This translates into CASSVGEVSRETQYF.

Comment on this clonotype: This likely reflects a read error, since a far larger clone is one base away. This chain joins TRBV11-2 and TRBJ2-1; 9 bases align to TRBD2. The CDR3 spans 17 residues. Germline CDR1 and CDR2: SGHAT and FQNNGV. J gave up 13 bases and V 0 bases, and 16 bases lay outside the gene matches. CDR3 sequence (DNA): TGTGCCAGCAGCTTAGATCGGGAAGCGGGGGGCGGAGAGACCCAGTTCTTC. Protein product: CASSLDREAGGGETQFF. Filled out from reference TRBV11-2 and TRBJ2-1, the complete variable domain reads EAGVAQSPRYKIIEKRQSVAFWCNPISGHATLYWYQQILGQGPKLLIQFQNNGVVDDSQLPKDRFSAERLKGVDSTLKIQPAKLEDSAVYLCASSLDREAGGGETQFFGPGTRLTVL.